Below, one TCR beta chain is given with its context. Its target is not known. The primer mix had 60 Vbeta and 13 Jbeta primers. Produced via immunoSEQ multiplex PCR; TCRdb's table is partial and in-frame only. The data show about 60,000 clones, about 76% seen once. The CDR3 runs to 15 residues. The V segment lost 5 bases and the J segment 7 bases; nucleotides outside the gene matches: 9. Germline CDR1 LNHDA, CDR2 SQIVND (reference sequence). This specimen belongs to a study of cytomegalovirus exposure and HLA in healthy donors. General study points: According to an earlier analysis, most TCR beta V segments yielded productive rearrangements about 90% or about 30% of the time.

This clonotype originated in a female donor in good health and CMV-seronegative. The material sequenced was PBMCs. The chain has TRBV19 and TRBJ1-4; 8 nucleotides match TRBD1. CDR3 bases: TGTGCCAGTAGTCCTCAGGGGGCAGGAGGTGAAAAACTGTTTTTT. This translates into CASSPQGAGGEKLFF. The variable domain in full, with the rest retrieved from reference TRBV19 and TRBJ1-4, is DGGITQSPKYLFRKEGQNVTLSCEQNLNHDAMYWYRQDPGQGLRLIYYSQIVNDFQKGDIAEGYSVSREKKESFPLTVTSAQKNPTAFYLCASSPQGAGGEKLFFGSGTQLSVL.